One sample yielded the 2 T cell receptor beta chains listed below, sequenced in a study of blood T cell repertoires in COVID-19. Generated by immunoSEQ multiplex PCR, the TCRdb table keeps only in-frame clones and is missing some. The sample comprises 140,000 to 150,000 clones, approximately 87% of which are singletons, and around 11% rests with the top ten. Sequenced material: PBMCs or T cells enriched from blood (not recorded which). Source of these receptors: a man between 60 and 75 years old who had recovered from COVID-19.

The chain joins TRBV19 to TRBJ1-5; D might be TRBD1 (6 bases). CDR1 and CDR2 (germline): LNHDA, SQIVND (reference sequence). Trimming left V 4 bases short and J 3 bases short, with 22 bases between. The CDR3 sequence is 18 residues long. The CDR3 loop reads CASSTQPLTGLNNQPQHF. CDR3 nucleotide sequence: TGTGCCAGTAGTACCCAACCCCTAACAGGGCTGAACAATCAGCCCCAGCATTTT.

The chain is built from TRBV28 and TRBJ1-1; no clear D. The CDR3 sequence is 13 residues long. The germline gives CDR1 MDHEN, CDR2 SYDVKM. V lost 3 bases, J lost 5 bases, and 10 bases lay in between. CDR3 in DNA: TGTGCCAGCAGTTTGATCCCCCGGACTGAAGCTTTCTTT. This encodes CASSLIPRTEAFF.